The sequence of this TCR beta chain was determined in a study of blood T cell repertoires in COVID-19. This CDR3 has 17 amino acids. V lost 5 bases, J lost 0 bases, and 18 bases lay in between. Per the germline V gene, CDR1 is MNHEY and CDR2 is SMNVEV (reference sequence). Method: immunoSEQ multiplex PCR; TCRdb's copy keeps in-frame clones and lacks some. This table holds some 160,000 clones, approximately 84% found once. The receptor was derived from a woman over 75 with acute or convalescent COVID-19. This chain connects TRBV27 to TRBJ2-3, with D possibly TRBD2 on 6 matching bases. The sequenced sample was peripheral blood. The CDR3 region is CASSALGTSISTDTQYF. Written as DNA, the CDR3 is TGTGCCAGCAGTGCCCTCGGGACTTCGATTAGCACAGATACGCAGTATTTT.